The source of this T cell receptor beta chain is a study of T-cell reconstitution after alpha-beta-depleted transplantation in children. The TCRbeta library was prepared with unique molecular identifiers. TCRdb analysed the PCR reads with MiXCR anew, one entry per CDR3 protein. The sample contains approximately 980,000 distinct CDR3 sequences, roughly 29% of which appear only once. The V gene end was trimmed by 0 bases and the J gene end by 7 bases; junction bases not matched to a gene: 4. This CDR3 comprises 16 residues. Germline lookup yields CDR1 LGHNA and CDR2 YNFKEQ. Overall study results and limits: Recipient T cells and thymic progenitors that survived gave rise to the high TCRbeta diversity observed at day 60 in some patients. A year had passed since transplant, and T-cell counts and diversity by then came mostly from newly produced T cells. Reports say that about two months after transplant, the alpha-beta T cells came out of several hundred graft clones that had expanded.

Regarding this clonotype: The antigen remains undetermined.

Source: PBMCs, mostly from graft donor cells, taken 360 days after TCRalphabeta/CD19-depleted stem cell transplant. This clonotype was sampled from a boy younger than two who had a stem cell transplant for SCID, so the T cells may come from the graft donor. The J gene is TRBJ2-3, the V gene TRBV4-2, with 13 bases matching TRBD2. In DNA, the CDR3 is TGTGCCAGCAGCCAAGATTGGGGGACTAGCGGGAATACGCAGTATTTT. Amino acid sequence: CASSQDWGTSGNTQYF.